This TCR beta chain was profiled in a study of blood T cell repertoires in COVID-19. Study overall: The cDNA or gDNA used as material had been derived from T cells, B-cell-depleted T cells, or PBMCs.

V shed 3 bases and J 3 bases; nucleotides not matched to a gene: 8. The CDR3 length is 15 residues. Germline V gives CDR1 SNHLY, CDR2 FYNNEI. TCRdb's copy holds only in-frame clones and misses some; the assay was immunoSEQ multiplex PCR. The top ten hold approximately 1.6% of the sample, which has fewer than 250,000 clones, 88% seen once. V gene TRBV2 combines with J gene TRBJ2-7; TRBD1 matches 7 bases. The sequence was obtained from a man between 70 and 80 years old with acute or convalescent COVID-19. Sequencing was performed on peripheral blood. CDR3 DNA: TGTGCCAGCAGTGAGTTCAGGGGGAAAAGCTACGAGCAGTACTTC. It is translated as CASSEFRGKSYEQYF. The full variable domain, in which reference TRBV2 and TRBJ2-7 provide the parts outside the CDR3, is EPEVTQTPSHQVTQMGQEVILRCVPISNHLYFYWYRQILGQKVEFLVSFYNNEISEKSEIFDDQFSVERPDGSNFTLKIRSTKLEDSAMYFCASSEFRGKSYEQYFGPGTRLTVT.